The clone carrying this T cell receptor (beta chain) showed up just once. Per the study methods: Scientists estimated how many nucleated cells there were by amplifying reference gene primers. Data came from immunoSEQ multiplex PCR; TCRdb stores just in-frame clones and leaves some out. V and J calls and clone size are given by that table; D and trimming were obtained from the DNA. The sample holds about 120,000 clones, under 95% seen once. This sample stems from a study of blood T cell repertoires in COVID-19. The wider study: The United States, Italy and Spain provided the acute and convalescent COVID-19 samples. The analysed material was cDNA or gDNA that came from T cells, B-cell-depleted T cells, or PBMCs.

In germline, CDR1 is SGHNT, CDR2 YYREEE (reference sequence). The CDR3 has 14 amino acids. V gave up 4 bases and J gave up 5 bases; unmatched junction bases: 4. Sequencing was performed on peripheral blood. The chain recombines TRBV5-4 with TRBJ1-1, with TRBD1 matching over 11 bases. The TCR originated in a man aged 50-60 years with active COVID-19. This CDR3 is CASSKGQGDTEAFF. CDR3 sequence (DNA): TGTGCCAGCAGCAAGGGACAGGGGGATACTGAAGCTTTCTTT.